This T cell receptor (beta chain) came from a study of T cell changes during pregnancy in multiple sclerosis. V lost 6 bases to trimming and J lost 6 bases; unmatched junction nucleotides: 10. The CDR3 is 14 residues long. CDR1 is MNHNS and CDR2 is SASEGT in the germline V gene. Profiled with immunoSEQ multiplex PCR; TCRdb holds only in-frame clones, not every one. The sample lists tens of thousands of clones, 80% to 95% occurring once. This material consisted of peripheral blood, taken in the first trimester of pregnancy. The chain uses TRBV6-1 and TRBJ2-7, with 8 bases aligning to TRBD1. The sequence came from a female donor in good health, enrolled as a control in a pregnancy study. The CDR3 is CASRTRGDRSEQYF. CDR3 nucleotide sequence: TGTGCCAGCAGGACTAGAGGGGACAGGAGCGAGCAGTACTTC.